Included here is one TCR beta chain sequence, with context. The antigen is not known. The data originate from a study of siplizumab effects on memory and regulatory T cells. Broader study findings: The alloreactive clones that mapped to unstimulated subsets made up only a minor fraction. In siplizumab cultures, the suppressive function of proliferating Tregs remained unconfirmed. Naive T cells appeared more varied than memory cells and looked like key alloresponse contributors. A mean of roughly 70% of mappable alloreactive CD4+ clones were Treg-derived with siplizumab, compared with 26.9% in controls.

Profiled with immunoSEQ multiplex PCR; TCRdb holds only in-frame clones, not every one. The profile shows about 100,000 clones, about 94% of them singletons. Trimming cost V 5 bases and J 2 bases; bases outside gene matches: 14. CDR3 length equals 17 residues. This receptor was obtained from a human donor in good health. Input material: non-Treg CD4+ T cells sorted from blood. The chain has TRBV5-3 and TRBJ1-2, with 8 bases that match TRBD1. TRBV5-3 is an ORF; its function is uncertain. The CDR3 DNA is TGTGCCAGAAGACATTACCCGCGGACAGGGAAAAACTATGGCTACACCTTC. As protein: CARRHYPRTGKNYGYTF.